What follows are 5 T cell receptor beta chains derived from one specimen sequenced in a study of OX40 agonist ivuxolimab in advanced cancers. Profiling relied on immunoSEQ multiplex PCR, and the TCRdb table lists in-frame clones only, not all of them. Of 65,000 to 90,000 clones listed, less than 90% are singletons. Sample: CD4+ or CD8+ T cells sorted from blood, taken in a trial of the OX40 agonist ivuxolimab. Source of these receptors: an adult with an advanced solid tumor such as melanoma, head and neck, liver or kidney cancer.

The CDR3 DNA is TGTGCCAGCTCACGAGGACAGGGAATCGGAAAACTGTTTTTT. Its translation is CASSRGQGIGKLFF. The genes are TRBV18 and TRBJ1-4, with 8 bases lining up with TRBD1. J was trimmed by 10 bases and V by 4 bases; bases with no gene match: 8. Germline-derived CDR1 and CDR2 are KGHSH and LQKENI. The CDR3 length is 14 residues.

The V gene is TRBV2, the J gene TRBJ1-2; no clear D. Trimming stripped 1 base from V and 4 bases from J, with 10 bases between. There are 14 residues in the CDR3. Germline V gene lookup returns CDR1 SNHLY and CDR2 FYNNEI. The CDR3 coding sequence is TGTGCCAGCAGTGAAGGGTTGGGCGCCTATGGCTACACCTTC. The encoded protein is CASSEGLGAYGYTF.

The gene calls are TRBV21-1 and TRBJ1-1; TRBD1 reflects the table's D call only, with no check against the DNA. TRBV21-1 is flagged as a pseudogene. This CDR3 spans 14 amino acids. CDR3 region: CASSKGTGRPEAFF. DNA of the CDR3: TGTGCCAGCAGCAAAGGGACAGGGAGACCTGAAGCTTTCTTT.

The V and J genes are TRBV7-2 and TRBJ2-1; 8 bases map to TRBD2. CDR3 length: 15 amino acids. Unmatched junction bases numbered 12, after V lost 5 bases and J lost 9 bases. Germline-derived CDR1 and CDR2 are SGHTA and FQGNSA. The chain's CDR3 is CASSLPSTSATEQFF. The CDR3 DNA is TGTGCCAGCAGCCTTCCCTCGACTAGCGCGACTGAGCAGTTCTTC.

The V call is TRBV27, the J call TRBJ1-1, with D possibly being TRBD1 (5 bases). The ends were cut back, 4 bases at V and 3 bases at J, with 15 bases in the middle. This CDR3 is built from 15 residues. CDR1 and CDR2 from the germline V gene are MNHEY and SMNVEV (reference sequence). The CDR3 DNA reads TGTGCCAGCAGTTCTCTAGGGGCAAGGGACACTGAAGCTTTCTTT. It encodes CASSSLGARDTEAFF.